This T cell receptor (beta chain) was recorded in a study of long-term antiretroviral therapy in people with HIV. At the survey level, the v3.0 immunoSEQ assay was run. Generated by immunoSEQ multiplex PCR, the TCRdb table keeps only in-frame clones and is missing some. The sample lists roughly 28,000 clones, 85% to 95% seen once, with around 3.1% in the top ten. The sample holds one count of this clone. Its antigen is unidentified. Study-level results: Although diversity increased after ART, it remained lower than in transplant donor controls.

Trimming left V 3 bases short and J 4 bases short, with 21 bases between. The CDR3 is made up of 17 amino acids. CDR1 is SGDLS and CDR2 is YYNGEE in the germline V gene. The sequenced sample was unsorted PBMCs, obtained 5.3 years after starting antiretroviral therapy. The V and J genes are TRBV9 and TRBJ2-3, with D unresolved. This TCR was recovered from a man aged 45-65 years with HIV. The CDR3 region is CASSEGGWGTDADTQYF. Here the CDR3 DNA reads TGTGCCAGCAGCGAGGGTGGGTGGGGAACAGATGCAGATACGCAGTATTTT.